This T cell receptor (beta chain) is from a study of blood T cell repertoires in COVID-19. Study as a whole: Sample material is recorded as cDNA or gDNA derived from T cells, B-cell-depleted T cells, or PBMCs.

Libraries were prepared by immunoSEQ multiplex PCR; TCRdb keeps only in-frame clonotypes and omits some of them. The sample has some 200,000 clones; approximately 81% are singletons. Sequencing used peripheral blood. This TCR was recovered from a woman aged 80 or older with acute or convalescent COVID-19.

CDR3 bases: TGTGCCAGCAGCTACGGGGTCGCGGGAACTGAAGCTTTCTTT. It is translated as CASSYGVAGTEAFF. The chain couples TRBV7-2 to TRBJ1-1, with D hard to call. The CDR3 has 14 amino acids. Looked up from germline, CDR1 is SGHTA and CDR2 is FQGNSA. Trimming took 4 bases from V and 5 from J, leaving 14 bases between them.